Listed here is a single TCR beta chain. No antigen is known for it. The sample is drawn from a study of cytomegalovirus exposure and HLA in healthy donors. Study in general: In terms of ancestry, the Caucasian-associated cluster contained roughly 81% of the approximately 400 genotyped donors.

V was shortened by 4 bases and J by 4 bases, with 8 bases between the two germline ends. Looked up from germline, CDR1 is SQVTM and CDR2 is ANQGSEA. The CDR3 runs 12 residues. With 60 Vbeta and 13 Jbeta primers, the PCR was carried out. Sequencing was performed with immunoSEQ multiplex PCR; in TCRdb, only in-frame clones are kept and a portion is missing. This sample contains under 130,000 clones. Findings and caveats of the study: It was approximately 150 TCR beta chains that were listed as cytomegalovirus-associated. Several of the most significant clusters appeared linked to common viral pathogens, based on a later analysis.

The donors were healthy bone marrow donors. The source of this sequence is a man over 45 in good health and CMV-seronegative. Sequenced material: PBMCs. The rearrangement joins TRBV29-1 to TRBJ1-5; possible D gene TRBD1, 5 bases. CDR3 sequence reads: CSVGQGNQPQHF. DNA of the CDR3: TGCAGCGTTGGTCAGGGAAATCAGCCCCAGCATTTT.